Sequencing of this T cell receptor beta chain was carried out in a study of Graves' ophthalmopathy and Graves' hyperthyroidism. Diagnoses were established from clinical symptoms, serum thyroxine, TRAb, thyroid ultrasound and orbital computed tomography. PBMCs were density-gradient isolated from about 9.6 ml fresh blood. RNA transcripts yielded amplified TCR beta CDR3 regions. HTBI primers were used in a first-round RT-PCR, which preceded a second-round multiplex PCR. TCRdb reanalysed the multiplex PCR reads using MiXCR and keeps one entry per CDR3 protein. The sample gives 210,000 or so distinct CDR3 sequences, roughly 29% of which show up once; 9.1% is in the top ten. In this sample, this clonotype turned up many times. No antigen is known for it. CDR1 and CDR2 (germline): MNHNY, SVGAGI (reference sequence). CDR3 length equals 15 residues. Trimming took 6 bases from V and 4 from J; bases not matched to a gene: 11.

Overall study findings and caveats: Distinction of ophthalmopathy from stable hyperthyroidism by a 13-signature model reached 87.88% sensitivity and approximately 81% specificity.

Source material: peripheral blood. The receptor comes from a man in his fifties with Graves' ophthalmopathy. This chain uses TRBV6-6 with TRBJ2-7, with 8 bases aligning to TRBD2. CDR3 sequence reads: CASRYHLAGGYEQYF. CDR3 sequence (DNA): TGTGCCAGCAGGTACCATCTAGCGGGTGGGTACGAGCAGTACTTC.